This TCR beta chain originates from a study of cytomegalovirus exposure and HLA in healthy donors. The study ran its PCR with 60 Vbeta and 13 Jbeta primers. The assay was immunoSEQ multiplex PCR, and TCRdb's table has in-frame clones only and misses some. The repertoire holds fewer than 130,000 clones, with 65% to 80% as singletons. The CDR3 has 17 residues. Germline trimming cut 6 bases from V and 1 base from J; bases unmatched to any gene: 9. Germline assignment: CDR1 PRHDT and CDR2 FYEKMQ (reference sequence). The clonotype originates from a woman aged 60 to 75 in good health and CMV-seropositive. The specimen was PBMCs. The rearrangement joins TRBV13 to TRBJ2-1, with TRBD1 identical over 10 bases. The CDR3 DNA reads TGTGCCAGCAGTTCGAGACAGGGGGCATTTTCCTACAATGAGCAGTTCTTC. This encodes CASSSRQGAFSYNEQFF.